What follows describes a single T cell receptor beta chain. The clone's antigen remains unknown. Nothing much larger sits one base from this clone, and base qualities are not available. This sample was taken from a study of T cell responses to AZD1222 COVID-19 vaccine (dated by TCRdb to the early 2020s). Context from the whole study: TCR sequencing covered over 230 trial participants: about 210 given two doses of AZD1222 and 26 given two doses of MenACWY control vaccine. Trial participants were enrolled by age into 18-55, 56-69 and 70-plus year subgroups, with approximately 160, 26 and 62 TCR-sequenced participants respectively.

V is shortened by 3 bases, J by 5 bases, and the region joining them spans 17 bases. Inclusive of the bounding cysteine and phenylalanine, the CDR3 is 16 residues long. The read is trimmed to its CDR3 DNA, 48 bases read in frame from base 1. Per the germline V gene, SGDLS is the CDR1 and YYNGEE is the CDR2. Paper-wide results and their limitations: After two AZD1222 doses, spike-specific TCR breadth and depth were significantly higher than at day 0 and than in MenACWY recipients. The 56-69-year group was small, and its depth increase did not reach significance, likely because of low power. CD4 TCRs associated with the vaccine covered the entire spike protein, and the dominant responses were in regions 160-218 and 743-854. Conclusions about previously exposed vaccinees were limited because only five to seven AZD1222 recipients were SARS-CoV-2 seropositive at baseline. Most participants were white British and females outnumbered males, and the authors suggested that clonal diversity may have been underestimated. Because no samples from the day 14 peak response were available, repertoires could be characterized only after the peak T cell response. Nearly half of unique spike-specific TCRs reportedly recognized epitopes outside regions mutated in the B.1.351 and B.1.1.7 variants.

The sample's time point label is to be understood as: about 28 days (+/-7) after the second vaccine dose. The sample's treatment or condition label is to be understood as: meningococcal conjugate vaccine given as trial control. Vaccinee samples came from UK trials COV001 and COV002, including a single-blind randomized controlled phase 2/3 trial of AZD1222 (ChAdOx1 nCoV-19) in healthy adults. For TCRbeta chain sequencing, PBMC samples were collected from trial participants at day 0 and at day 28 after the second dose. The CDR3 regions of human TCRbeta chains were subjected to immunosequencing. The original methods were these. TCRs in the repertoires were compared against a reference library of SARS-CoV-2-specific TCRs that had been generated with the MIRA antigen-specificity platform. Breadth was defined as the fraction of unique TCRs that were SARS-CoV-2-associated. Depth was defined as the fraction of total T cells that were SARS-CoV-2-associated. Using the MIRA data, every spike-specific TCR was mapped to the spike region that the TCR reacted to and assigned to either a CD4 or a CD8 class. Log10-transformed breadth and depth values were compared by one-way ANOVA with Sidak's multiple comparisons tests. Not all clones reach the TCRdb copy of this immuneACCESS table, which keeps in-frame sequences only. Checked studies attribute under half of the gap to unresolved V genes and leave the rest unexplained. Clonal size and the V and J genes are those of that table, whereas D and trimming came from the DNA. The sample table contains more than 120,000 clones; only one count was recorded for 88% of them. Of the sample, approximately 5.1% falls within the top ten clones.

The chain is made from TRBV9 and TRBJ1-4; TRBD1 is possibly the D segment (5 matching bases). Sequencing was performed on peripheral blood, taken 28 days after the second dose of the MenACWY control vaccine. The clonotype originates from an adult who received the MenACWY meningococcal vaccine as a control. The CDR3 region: CASSEREGRGNEKLFF. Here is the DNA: TGTGCCAGCAGCGAGAGGGAGGGGAGGGGAAATGAAAAACTGTTTTTT.